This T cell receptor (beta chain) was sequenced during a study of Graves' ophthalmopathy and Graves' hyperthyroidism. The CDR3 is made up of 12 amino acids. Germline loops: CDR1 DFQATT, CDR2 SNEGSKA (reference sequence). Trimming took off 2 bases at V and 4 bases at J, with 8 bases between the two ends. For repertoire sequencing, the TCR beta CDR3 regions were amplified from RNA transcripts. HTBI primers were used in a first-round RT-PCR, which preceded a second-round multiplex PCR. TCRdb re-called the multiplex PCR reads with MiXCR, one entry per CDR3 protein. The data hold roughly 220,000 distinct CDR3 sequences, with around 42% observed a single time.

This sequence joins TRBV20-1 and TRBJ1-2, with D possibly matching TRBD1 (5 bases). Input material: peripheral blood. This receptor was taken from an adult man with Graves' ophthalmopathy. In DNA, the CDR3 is TGCAGTGCTAGACAGGGTTTCTATGGCTACACCTTC. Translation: CSARQGFYGYTF.